This T cell receptor beta chain came from a study of T cell responses to AZD1222 COVID-19 vaccine. Profiled with immunoSEQ multiplex PCR; TCRdb holds only in-frame clones, not every one. The profile shows fewer than 110,000 clones, 88% of them singletons. CDR3 length: 13 residues. V gave up 3 bases and J gave up 4 bases; unmatched junction bases: 2. Germline V lookup: CDR1 MNHEY, CDR2 SVGAGI. The sample was peripheral blood, taken on day 0 of AZD1222 vaccination. V and J are TRBV6-5 and TRBJ1-1; 7 bases line up with TRBD1. The clonotype was recovered from an adult in good health. CDR3: CASSYNRGTEAFF. The DNA for the CDR3 is TGTGCCAGCAGTTATAACAGGGGCACTGAAGCTTTCTTT.